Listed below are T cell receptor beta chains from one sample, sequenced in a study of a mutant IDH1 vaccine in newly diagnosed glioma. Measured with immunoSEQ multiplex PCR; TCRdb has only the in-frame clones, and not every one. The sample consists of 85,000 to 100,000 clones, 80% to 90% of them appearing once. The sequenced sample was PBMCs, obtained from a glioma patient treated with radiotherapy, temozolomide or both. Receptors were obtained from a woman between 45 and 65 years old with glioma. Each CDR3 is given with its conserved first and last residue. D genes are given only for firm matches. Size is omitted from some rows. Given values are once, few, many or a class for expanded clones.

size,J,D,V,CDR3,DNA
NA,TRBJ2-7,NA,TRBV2,CASTTPGSEQYF,TGTGCCAGCACGACCCCAGGGTCCGAGCAGTACTTC
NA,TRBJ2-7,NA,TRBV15,CATSRGGAGSYEQYF,TGTGCCACCAGCAGAGGGGGGGCTGGCTCCTACGAGCAGTACTTC
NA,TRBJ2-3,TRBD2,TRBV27,CASSPRLASGTDTQYF,TGTGCCAGCAGTCCCAGACTAGCTTCGGGGACAGATACGCAGTATTTT
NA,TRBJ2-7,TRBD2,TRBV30,CAWSRREASYEQYF,TGTGCCTGGAGTCGGCGGGAGGCCTCCTACGAGCAGTACTTC
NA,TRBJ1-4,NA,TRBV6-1,CASSARVRGEKLFF,TGTGCCAGCAGTGCCAGGGTGCGGGGGGAAAAACTGTTTTTT
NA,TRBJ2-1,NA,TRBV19,CASSLTLGEQFF,TGTGCCAGTAGCCTCACCCTTGGGGAGCAGTTCTTC
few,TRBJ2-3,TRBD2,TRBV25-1,CASSVSGRTTDTQYF,TGTGCCAGCAGTGTTAGCGGGAGGACTACAGATACGCAGTATTTT
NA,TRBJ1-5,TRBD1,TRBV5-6,CASSVGTAGNQPQHF,TGTGCCAGCAGCGTAGGGACAGCGGGTAATCAGCCCCAGCATTTT
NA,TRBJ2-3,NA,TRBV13,CASTQSVSILTDTQYF,TGTGCCAGCACCCAGTCGGTTAGCATTCTCACAGATACGCAGTATTTT
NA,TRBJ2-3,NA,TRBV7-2,CASSNRDVLEDTQYF,TGTGCCAGCAGCAACCGGGACGTCTTAGAAGATACGCAGTATTTT
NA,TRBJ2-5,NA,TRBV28,CASSLPPMRETQYF,TGTGCCAGCAGTTTACCACCAATGAGAGAGACCCAGTACTTC
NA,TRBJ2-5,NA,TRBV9,CASSVDQGTQETQYF,TGTGCCAGCAGCGTAGACCAGGGAACCCAAGAGACCCAGTACTTC
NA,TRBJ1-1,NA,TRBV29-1,CSARSGGVVGTEAFF,TGCAGCGCCCGATCAGGAGGTGTTGTGGGGACTGAAGCTTTCTTT
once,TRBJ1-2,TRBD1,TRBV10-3,CAIRQPGQGYTF,TGTGCCATCAGACAACCGGGACAGGGCTACACCTTC
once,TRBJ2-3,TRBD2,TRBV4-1,CASSPFEGGTDTQYF,TGCGCCAGCAGCCCCTTTGAGGGAGGGACAGATACGCAGTATTTT
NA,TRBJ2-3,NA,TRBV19,CASSMRERADTQYF,TGTGCCAGTAGTATGAGGGAGAGAGCAGATACGCAGTATTTT
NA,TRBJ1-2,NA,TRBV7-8,CASSLSTGTGYTF,TGTGCCAGCAGCTTATCCACAGGGACCGGCTACACCTTC
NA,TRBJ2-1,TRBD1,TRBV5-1,CASSGRTGVNEQFF,TGCGCCAGCAGCGGAAGGACAGGGGTCAATGAGCAGTTCTTC
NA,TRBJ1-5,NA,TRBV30,CAWSLGTLYSNQPQHF,TGTGCCTGGAGCCTCGGGACGCTCTATAGCAATCAGCCCCAGCATTTT
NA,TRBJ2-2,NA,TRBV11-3,CASSRRRDTGELFF,TGTGCCAGCAGCCGGAGGAGGGACACCGGGGAGCTGTTTTTT
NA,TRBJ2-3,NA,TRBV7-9,CASSLIRDADTQYF,TGTGCCAGCAGCTTAATCAGGGATGCAGATACGCAGTATTTT
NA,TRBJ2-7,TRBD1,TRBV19,CASSPGTGLSYEQYF,TGTGCCAGTAGCCCCGGGACAGGGTTATCCTACGAGCAGTACTTC
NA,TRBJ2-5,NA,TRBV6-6,CASSWHSDQETQYF,TGTGCCAGCAGTTGGCATAGCGACCAAGAGACCCAGTACTTC
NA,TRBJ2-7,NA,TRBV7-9,CASKGSSLSFDEQYF,TGTGCCAGCAAAGGGTCAAGTCTATCTTTCGACGAGCAGTACTTC
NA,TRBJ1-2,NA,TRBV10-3,CAIIPREGEGHGYTF,TGTGCCATCATCCCTCGGGAGGGGGAGGGACATGGCTACACCTTC
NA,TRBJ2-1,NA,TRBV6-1,CASSASPVGTRINEQFF,TGTGCCAGCAGTGCTTCTCCGGTGGGGACTCGGATAAATGAGCAGTTCTTC
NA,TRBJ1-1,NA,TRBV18,CASSSANTEAFF,TGTGCCAGCTCATCAGCGAACACTGAAGCTTTCTTT
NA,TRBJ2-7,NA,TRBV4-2,CASSQEDSTYEQYF,TGTGCCAGCAGCCAAGAGGACTCAACCTACGAGCAGTACTTC
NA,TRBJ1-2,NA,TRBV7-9,CASSLVGRYYHGYTF,TGTGCCAGCAGCTTAGTCGGCAGGTACTATCATGGCTACACCTTC
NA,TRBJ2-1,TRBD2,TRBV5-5,CASNLLSGRARDEQFF,TGTGCCAGCAACTTACTTAGCGGGAGGGCGCGAGATGAGCAGTTCTTC
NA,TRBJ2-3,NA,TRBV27,CASSFRGPFRTDTQYF,TGTGCCAGCAGTTTTAGGGGTCCGTTTAGGACAGATACGCAGTATTTT
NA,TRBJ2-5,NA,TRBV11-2,CASSAPEGEETQYF,TGTGCCAGCAGCGCCCCAGAGGGCGAAGAGACCCAGTACTTC
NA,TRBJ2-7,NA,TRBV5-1,CASSLDQGTYEQYF,TGCGCCAGCAGCTTGGATCAGGGTACCTACGAGCAGTACTTC
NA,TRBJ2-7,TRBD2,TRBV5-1,CASSVWTSGAYEQYF,TGCGCCAGCAGCGTATGGACTAGCGGAGCCTACGAGCAGTACTTC
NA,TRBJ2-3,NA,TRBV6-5,CASSIAEESTDTQYF,TGTGCCAGCAGTATAGCGGAAGAGAGCACAGATACGCAGTATTTT
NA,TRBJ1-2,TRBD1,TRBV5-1,CASRNQGAHYGYTF,TGCGCCAGCAGGAATCAGGGGGCTCACTATGGCTACACCTTC
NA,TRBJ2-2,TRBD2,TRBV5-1,CASSLGAGGTGELFF,TGCGCCAGCAGCTTGGGAGCGGGAGGCACCGGGGAGCTGTTTTTT
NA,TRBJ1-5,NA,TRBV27,CASSPSEGERRQPQHF,TGTGCCAGCAGCCCATCCGAGGGGGAACGGCGTCAGCCCCAGCATTTT
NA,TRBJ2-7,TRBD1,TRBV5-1,CASSFGTGPYYEQYF,TGCGCCAGCAGCTTCGGGACAGGGCCCTACTACGAGCAGTACTTC